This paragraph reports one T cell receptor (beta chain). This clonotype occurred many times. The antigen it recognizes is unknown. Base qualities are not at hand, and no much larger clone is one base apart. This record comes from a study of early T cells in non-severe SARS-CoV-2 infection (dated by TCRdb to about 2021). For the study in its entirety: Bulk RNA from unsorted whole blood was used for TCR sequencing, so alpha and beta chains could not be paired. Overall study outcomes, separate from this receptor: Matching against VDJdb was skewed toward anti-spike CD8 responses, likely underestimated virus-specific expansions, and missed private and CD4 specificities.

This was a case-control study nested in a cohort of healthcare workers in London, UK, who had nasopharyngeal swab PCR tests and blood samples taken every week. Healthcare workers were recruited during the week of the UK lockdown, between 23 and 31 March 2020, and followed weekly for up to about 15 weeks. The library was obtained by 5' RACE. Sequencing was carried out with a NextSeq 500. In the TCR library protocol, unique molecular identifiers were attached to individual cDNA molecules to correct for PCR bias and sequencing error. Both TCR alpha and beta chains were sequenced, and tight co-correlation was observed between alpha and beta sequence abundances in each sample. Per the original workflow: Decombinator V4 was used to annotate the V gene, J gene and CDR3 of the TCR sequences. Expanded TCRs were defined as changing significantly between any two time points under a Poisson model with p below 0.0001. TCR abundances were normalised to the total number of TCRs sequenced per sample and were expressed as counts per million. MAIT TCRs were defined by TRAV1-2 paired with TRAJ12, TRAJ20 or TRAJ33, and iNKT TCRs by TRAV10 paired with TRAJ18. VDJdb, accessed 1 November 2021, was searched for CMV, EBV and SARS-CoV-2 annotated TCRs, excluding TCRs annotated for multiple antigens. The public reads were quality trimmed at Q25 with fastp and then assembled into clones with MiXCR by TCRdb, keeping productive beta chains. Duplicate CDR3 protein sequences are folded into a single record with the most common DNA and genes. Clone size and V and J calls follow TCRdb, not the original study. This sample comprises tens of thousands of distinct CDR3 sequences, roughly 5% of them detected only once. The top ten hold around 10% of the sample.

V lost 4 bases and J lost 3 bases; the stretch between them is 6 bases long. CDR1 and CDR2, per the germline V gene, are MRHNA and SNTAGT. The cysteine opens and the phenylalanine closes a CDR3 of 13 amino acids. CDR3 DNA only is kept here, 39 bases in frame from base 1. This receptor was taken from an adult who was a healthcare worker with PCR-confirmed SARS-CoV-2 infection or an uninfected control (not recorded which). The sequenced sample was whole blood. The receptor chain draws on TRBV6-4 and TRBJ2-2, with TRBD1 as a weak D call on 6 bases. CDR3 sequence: CASSGTDTGELFF. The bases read TGTGCCAGCAGTGGGACAGACACCGGGGAGCTGTTTTTT.